These T cell receptor beta chains were read from a single sample in a study of T cells in Graves' hyperthyroidism and ophthalmopathy. TCRdb recomputed calls from the multiplex PCR reads with MiXCR, one row per CDR3 protein. The table includes 500,000 to 600,000 distinct CDR3 sequences, about half detected once. The sample comprised peripheral blood or thyroid tissue (not recorded which). Every receptor here comes from a woman aged 18 to 35 with Graves' hyperthyroidism. Both conserved end residues are part of each CDR3. Each record gives: clone size, D gene, J gene, V gene, CDR3 DNA, CDR3 protein. D genes are given only for firm matches. Where a row states a size, it is once, few, many or the class of an expanded clone; other rows omit it.

-	-	TRBJ1-4	TRBV10-3	TGTGCCATCAGTGAGTCGGGGTCGAATGAAAAACTGTTTTTT	CAISESGSNEKLFF
many	TRBD2	TRBJ2-7	TRBV2	TGTGCCAGCAGTGAATTTGCTAGCGGGTCCTCCTCCTACGAGCAGTACTTC	CASSEFASGSSSYEQYF
once	TRBD2	TRBJ2-5	TRBV4-1	TGCGCCAGCAGCCAAGATACTAGCGCGGGGACCCAGTACTTC	CASSQDTSAGTQYF
many	-	TRBJ1-2	TRBV20-1	TGCAGTGCTAGAGATTATCAGGGGAATGGCTACACCTTC	CSARDYQGNGYTF
many	-	TRBJ2-7	TRBV13	TGTGCCAGCAGCTTAGCGGGGAGTAACGAGCAGTACTTC	CASSLAGSNEQYF
-	-	TRBJ1-2	TRBV20-1	TGCAGTGCTTTATCAGATGGCTACACCTTC	CSALSDGYTF
-	TRBD1	TRBJ2-2	TRBV11-3	TGTGCCAGCAGCACAACCGGGACAGGGGTCCCCGGGGAGCTGTTTTTT	CASSTTGTGVPGELFF
-	-	TRBJ2-7	TRBV5-1	TGCGCCAGCAGCCCTGACGAATCCTACGAGCAGTACTTC	CASSPDESYEQYF
many	-	TRBJ1-2	TRBV5-6	TGTGCCAGCAGCGGCACCGTCCGTAACTATGGCTACACCTTC	CASSGTVRNYGYTF
-	TRBD1	TRBJ1-1	TRBV4-1	TGCGCCAGCAGCCAACCCTCGGGACAGGCCCGGGGAGCTTTCTTT	CASSQPSGQARGAFF
many	-	TRBJ2-5	TRBV7-8	TGTGCCAGCAGCCACAGCCCGGTGGGGCCCGAGACCCAGTACTTC	CASSHSPVGPETQYF
many	-	TRBJ2-7	TRBV5-1	TGCGCCAGCAGCCTAGGGCAGCACTACGAGCAGTACTTC	CASSLGQHYEQYF
-	TRBD1	TRBJ1-6	TRBV7-1	TGTGCCAGCAGCTCGGAGGACAGGGTTAATTCACCCCTCCACTTT	CASSSEDRVNSPLHF
-	-	TRBJ2-5	TRBV7-6	TGTGCTAGCAGTTCCGGGACAACTCAAGAGACCCAGTACTTC	CASSSGTTQETQYF
many	TRBD1	TRBJ2-3	TRBV24-1	TGTGCCACCAGTCGAGACAGGGCCGGCACAGATACGCAGTATTTT	CATSRDRAGTDTQYF
many	-	TRBJ1-1	TRBV27	TGTGCCAGCAGTCCCCTCGAGGTTCTGAACACTGAAGCTTTCTTT	CASSPLEVLNTEAFF
-	-	TRBJ2-1	TRBV29-1	TGCAGCTCTTCCGTCGGCGGCTACAATGAGCAGTTCTTC	CSSSVGGYNEQFF
-	TRBD1	TRBJ2-6	TRBV7-9	TGTGCCAGCAGCTCGCCGGGGCAGGGGGCGCCTGGGGCCAACGTCCTGACTTTC	CASSSPGQGAPGANVLTF
many	-	TRBJ2-6	TRBV7-2	TGTGCCAGCAGCTCCTATGGGGCCAACGTCCTGACTTTC	CASSSYGANVLTF
many	-	TRBJ2-7	TRBV2	TGTGCCAGCAGTGAAGGGGCCCCGTTTGAATACGAGCAGTACTTC	CASSEGAPFEYEQYF
many	-	TRBJ2-6	TRBV9	TGTGCCAGCACCCCCCGAGGAGGGGGTTCTGGGGCCAACGTCCTGACTTTC	CASTPRGGGSGANVLTF
-	TRBD2	TRBJ2-5	TRBV12-5	TGTGCTAGTGGTTTGATACTAGCGGGGACCAACCAAGAGACCCAGTACTTC	CASGLILAGTNQETQYF